This TCR beta chain appears in the sequencing data of a study of T-cell memory formation after mild COVID-19. This clonotype turned up a few times. Germline CDR1 is KGHSH and CDR2 is LQKENI. This CDR3 spans 17 amino acids. The V segment lost 3 bases and the J segment 1 base; nucleotides outside the gene matches: 5. MiXCR, applied by TCRdb to the 5' RACE reads, yields one record per CDR3 protein. The sample has fewer than 250,000 distinct CDR3 sequences, under 30% seen once; the top ten hold around 10%. The TCR comes from an adult woman who had mild COVID-19 (a few samples of this study predate the infection). Cell type and time point are not known. The sequenced material came from PBMCs or a T cell subset sorted from them (not recorded which). This sequence joins TRBV18 and TRBJ2-3; TRBD2 aligns across 12 bases. CDR3 protein: CASSPRLAGAGTDTQYF. CDR3 nucleotide sequence: TGTGCCAGCTCACCCCGACTAGCGGGAGCGGGCACAGATACGCAGTATTTT. Full variable domain (missing parts from reference TRBV18 and TRBJ2-3): NAGVMQNPRHLVRRRGQEARLRCSPMKGHSHVYWYRQLPEEGLKFMVYLQKENIIDESGMPKERFSAEFPKEGPSILRIQQVVRGDSAAYFCASSPRLAGAGTDTQYFGPGTRLTVL.